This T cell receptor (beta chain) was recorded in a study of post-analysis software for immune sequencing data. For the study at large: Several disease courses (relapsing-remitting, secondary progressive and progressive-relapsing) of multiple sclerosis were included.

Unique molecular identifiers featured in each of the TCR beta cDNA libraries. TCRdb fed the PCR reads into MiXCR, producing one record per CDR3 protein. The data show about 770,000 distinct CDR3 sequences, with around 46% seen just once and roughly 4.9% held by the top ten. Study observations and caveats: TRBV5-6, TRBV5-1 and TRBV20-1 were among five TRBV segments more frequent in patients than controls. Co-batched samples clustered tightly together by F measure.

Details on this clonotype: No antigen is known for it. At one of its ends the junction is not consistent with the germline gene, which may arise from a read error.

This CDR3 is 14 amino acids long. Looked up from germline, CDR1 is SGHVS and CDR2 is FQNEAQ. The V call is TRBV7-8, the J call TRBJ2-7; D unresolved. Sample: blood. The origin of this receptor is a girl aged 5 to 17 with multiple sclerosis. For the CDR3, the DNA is TGTGTCAGCAGCTTAACCGACGGAGCTTACGAGCAGTACTTC. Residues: CVSSLTDGAYEQYF. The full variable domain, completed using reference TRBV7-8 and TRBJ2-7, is GAGVSQSPRYKVAKRGQDVALRCDPISGHVSLFWYQQALGQGPEFLTYFQNEAQLDKSGLPSDRFFAERPEGSVSTLKIQRTQQEDSAVYLCVSSLTDGAYEQYFGPGTRLTVT.